The 15 T cell receptor beta chains given below trace back to one sample, sequenced in a study of Tregs in tolerant kidney transplant recipients. Data came from immunoSEQ multiplex PCR; TCRdb stores just in-frame clones and leaves some out. This table holds tens of thousands of clones. Sample: CD4+ T cells from blood, taken before the transplant. These receptors originate from a human donor who received a combined kidney and bone marrow transplant.

As to this clone: The read is 3 residues too short to cover the CDR3 end, so that end is filled in from the germline J gene. The chain is built from TRBV19 and TRBJ2-2; 7 bases map to TRBD1. Per the germline V gene, CDR1 is LNHDA and CDR2 is SQIVND (reference sequence). CDR3 length: 13 amino acids. V was clipped by 11 bases and J by 7 bases; unmatched bases: 10. Incomplete CDR3 DNA: TGTGCCTGTTCTGAGGGGGCACGCGGGGAG. This encodes CACSEGARGE. The CDR3 in its entirety is CACSEGARGELFF.

Note on this clone: With the read ending 3 residues before the CDR3 end, the germline J gene is used to fill in that end. The chain uses TRBV2 and TRBJ2-5; weak D call: TRBD2 (6 bases). The V and J ends lost 6 bases and 7 bases respectively, with 12 bases between them. Germline CDR1 reads SNHLY; CDR2 reads FYNNEI. The CDR3 sequence is 12 residues long. CDR3 protein: CASRGTFGTQYF. The part of the CDR3 DNA that was read is TGTGCCAGCAGGGGGACTTTCGGGACC. Based on the CDR3 plus reference TRBV2 and TRBJ2-5, the full variable domain is EPEVTQTPSHQVTQMGQEVILRCVPISNHLYFYWYRQILGQKVEFLVSFYNNEISEKSEIFDDQFSVERPDGSNFTLKIRSTKLEDSAMYFCASRGTFGTQYFGPGTRLLVL.

Note on this clone: The observed sequence ends 3 residues before the CDR3 terminus, with the missing tail filled in from the germline J gene. The rearrangement joins TRBV19 to TRBJ1-2, with D maybe TRBD1 (5 bases). This CDR3 is 13 amino acids long. V lost 5 bases and J lost 4, with 11 bases in between. Germline assignment: CDR1 LNHDA and CDR2 SQIVND (reference sequence). CDR3 residues: CASSPGVLYGYTF. CDR3 DNA (partial): TGTGCCAGTAGTCCGGGGGTCCTCTATGGC.

With regard to this clone: The sequence runs out 3 residues before the end of the CDR3; the remainder is reconstructed from the germline J gene. J is TRBJ2-5 and V is TRBV19; 7 nucleotides align to TRBD1. The ends lost 10 bases at V and 5 bases at J; junction bases unmatched: 13. The CDR3 consists of 14 residues. Per the germline V gene, CDR1 is LNHDA and CDR2 is SQIVND (reference sequence). CDR3 DNA, as far as it was read: TGTGCCACCTCCGGGTGGGACAGTAGGGAGACC. Translated: CATSGWDSRET. The whole CDR3 sequence is CATSGWDSRETQYF.

A word on this clone: The sequenced fragment ends 3 residues before the CDR3 boundary, so the rest is inferred from the germline J gene. The J gene is TRBJ1-1, the V gene TRBV19; D possibly corresponds to TRBD1 (5 bases). The germline gives CDR1 LNHDA, CDR2 SQIVND (reference sequence). With 0 bases removed from V and 1 base from J, the gap between germline ends came to 9 bases. The CDR3 has 15 amino acids. The CDR3 reads CASSIEAGPNTEAFF. CDR3 DNA (partial): TGTGCCAGTAGTATAGAAGCGGGGCCGAACACTGAA.

Turning to this clone: The CDR3 extends 3 residues past the end of the read, so its final part is completed from the germline J gene. The chain joins TRBV7-9 to TRBJ2-7; 9 nucleotides line up with TRBD1. CDR1 and CDR2 (germline): SEHNR, FQNEAQ (reference sequence). V shed 6 bases and J 6 bases; nucleotides not matched to a gene: 6. The CDR3 contains 13 residues. The sequenced part of the CDR3 DNA is TGTGCCAGCAGTTCTACAGGGGGCGGCGAG. Its protein product is CASSSTGGGE. The CDR3 in full is CASSSTGGGEQYF.

Concerning this clone itself: Read coverage stops 3 residues before the CDR3 terminus; the germline J gene supplies the remainder. The gene calls are TRBV7-8 and TRBJ2-2; D remains ambiguous. Trimming left V 7 bases short and J 3 bases short, with 15 bases between. Looked up from germline, CDR1 is SGHVS and CDR2 is FQNEAQ. This CDR3 contains 15 residues. The sequenced CDR3 bases are TGTGCCAGCACCATATTACATCTTTACACCGGGGAG. Residues: CASTILHLYTGE. The entire CDR3 is CASTILHLYTGELFF.

With regard to this clone: The read falls 3 residues short of the CDR3 end, and the missing part is taken from the germline J gene. The chain is built from TRBV7-2 and TRBJ2-2; 10 bases line up with TRBD2. CDR1 is SGHTA, CDR2 FQGNSA, per germline. After removal of 6 bases from V and 5 bases from J, the junction contained 6 bases not matched to a gene. The CDR3 loop spans 15 amino acids. The CDR3 bases that were read are TGTGCCAGCAGACCGTTAGCGGGAGGAACCGGGGAG. Translation: CASRPLAGGTGE. The whole CDR3 region reads CASRPLAGGTGELFF.

With respect to this clone: Read coverage stops 3 residues before the CDR3 terminus; the germline J gene supplies the remainder. The rearrangement uses TRBV11-3 and TRBJ2-1; D unresolved. The CDR3 extends over 14 amino acids. V was pared by 0 bases and J by 7 bases, with 10 bases between. Looked up from germline, CDR1 is SGHNT and CDR2 is YENEEA. The DNA read from the CDR3 is TGTGCCAGCAGCTTAGATCCCTTACTAAATGAG. Translated: CASSLDPLLNE. The complete CDR3 protein is CASSLDPLLNEQFF.

As concerns this clone: The CDR3 end is not reached by the read, which stops 3 residues before it; the germline J gene fills it in. This rearrangement joins TRBV10-3 to TRBJ1-5; TRBD1 aligns across 7 bases. The CDR3 runs to 15 residues. CDR1 and CDR2 (germline): ENHRY, SYGVKD. Unmatched junction bases numbered 8, after V lost 2 bases and J lost 7 bases. This CDR3 is CAISETGAGRQPQHF. CDR3 DNA, as far as it was read: TGTGCCATCAGTGAGACAGGGGCCGGCCGGCAGCCC.

On this clone itself: Read sequence stops 3 residues before the CDR3 end, and the germline J gene provides the missing end. J is TRBJ1-1 and V is TRBV2; TRBD1 aligns across 10 bases. The J segment lost 1 base and the V segment lost 9 bases, leaving 8 bases of the junction unmatched. CDR3 length: 15 amino acids. CDR1 is SNHLY, CDR2 FYNNEI, per germline. CDR3 bases read: TGTGCCAGGACTCGGACAGGGGGTAAGAACACTGAA. As protein: CARTRTGGKNTE. Given in full, the CDR3 is CARTRTGGKNTEAFF.

Comment on this clone: Sequencing ends 3 residues short of the CDR3 end; the germline J gene provides the rest. The rearrangement joins TRBV5-1 to TRBJ1-4, with D possibly TRBD1 on 5 matching bases. V shed 4 bases and J shed 7 bases, with 17 bases lying between them. CDR3 length: 15 amino acids. From germline, CDR1 is SGHRS and CDR2 YFSETQ. The chain's CDR3 is CASSQGLGMGEKLFF. The sequenced part of the CDR3 DNA is TGCGCCAGCAGCCAGGGACTCGGGATGGGTGAAAAA.

A note on this clone: The observed sequence ends 3 residues before the CDR3 terminus, with the missing tail filled in from the germline J gene. The chain employs TRBV6-2 or TRBV6-3 and TRBJ2-5, with a weak D call TRBD2 (5 bases). The germline V and J ends were trimmed by 0 bases and 5 bases, with 10 bases remaining between them. Germline CDR1 and CDR2: MNHEY and SVGEGT. CDR3 length: 14 residues. This chain's CDR3 is CASSYSRTSETQYF. The DNA read from the CDR3 is TGTGCCAGCAGTTACTCGAGGACTTCGGAGACC.

In the case of this clone: The CDR3 end falls 3 residues outside the read, so it is completed with the germline J gene. This chain links TRBV2 with TRBJ2-2, with 8 bases that match TRBD2. Germline V gene sequence: CDR1 SNHLY, CDR2 FYNNEI. With V trimmed by 10 bases and J by 6 bases, 13 bases remained unmatched. This CDR3 comprises 15 residues. CDR3 residues: CATGGGLEAPGELFF. The CDR3 bases that were read are TGTGCCACCGGGGGGGGACTAGAGGCGCCCGGGGAG.

Details on this clone: The read gets to within 3 residues of the CDR3 end, and the germline J gene fills in the rest. This chain uses TRBV19 with TRBJ2-5; TRBD1 is a possible D gene (6 bases). Trimming took off 6 bases at V and 3 bases at J, with 11 bases between the two ends. The germline V gene encodes CDR1 LNHDA and CDR2 SQIVND (reference sequence). The length of the CDR3 is 13 residues. The sequenced part of the CDR3 DNA is TGTGCCAGTAGAGGTCAGGGGAAAGAGACC. Translated: CASRGQGKET. The full CDR3 protein reads CASRGQGKETQYF.